The T cell receptor beta chain described here comes from a study of blood T cell repertoires in COVID-19. Turning to the study itself: Sample material is recorded as cDNA or gDNA derived from T cells, B-cell-depleted T cells, or PBMCs.

TCRdb's copy holds only in-frame clones and misses some; the assay was immunoSEQ multiplex PCR. The table shows 75,000 to 85,000 clones, with around 80% occurring only once. This CDR3 spans 15 amino acids. The germline gives CDR1 LGHDT, CDR2 YNNKEL (reference sequence). V was clipped by 2 bases and J by 4 bases, with 12 bases between them. The origin of this receptor is a human donor in a cohort sampled during active COVID-19. Sequenced material: peripheral blood. The chain couples TRBV3-1 (or the pseudogene TRBV3-2) to TRBJ1-5, with D possibly matching TRBD1 (6 bases). In nucleotides, the CDR3 is TGTGCCAGCAGCCAAATGGGAGGGGGAAATCAGCCCCAGCATTTT. It translates to CASSQMGGGNQPQHF.